The 10 T cell receptor beta chains listed next were all sequenced from one sample in a study of T cell responses to AZD1222 COVID-19 vaccine. Measured with immunoSEQ multiplex PCR; TCRdb has only the in-frame clones, and not every one. The sample has tens of thousands of clones; less than 95% are singletons. The sequences come from peripheral blood, collected 28 days after the second AZD1222 dose. Receptor source: an adult who received the AZD1222 COVID-19 vaccine.

This chain connects TRBV4-1 to TRBJ2-7, with D possibly called TRBD1 or TRBD2 (5 bases each). This CDR3 spans 15 amino acids. Per germline, CDR1 MGHRA and CDR2 YSYEKL. Trimming removed 4 bases from V and 0 bases from J, with 13 bases in between. This CDR3 is CASSPGAPASYEQYF. CDR3 in DNA: TGCGCCAGCAGCCCCGGGGCCCCGGCCTCCTACGAGCAGTACTTC.

This sequence joins TRBV27 and TRBJ1-6; 7 nucleotides match TRBD1. V lost 5 bases and J lost 1; bases outside the gene matches: 11. Germline V gene data show CDR1 as MNHEY and CDR2 as SMNVEV (reference sequence). The CDR3 consists of 18 residues. The CDR3 reads CASSRGIGGFSYNSPLHF. As DNA, the CDR3 is TGTGCCAGCAGTCGGGGAATAGGGGGCTTTTCCTATAATTCACCCCTCCACTTT.

The chain combines TRBV30 with TRBJ1-6; TRBD1 might be the D (6 bases). Germline values: CDR1 GTSNPN, CDR2 SVGIG (reference sequence). CDR3 length: 14 residues. V shed 1 base and J shed 5 bases, with 9 bases lying between them. The CDR3: CAWSGTGNNSPLHF. DNA for the CDR3: TGTGCCTGGAGTGGTACAGGGAATAATTCACCCCTCCACTTT.

The chain is built from TRBV11-3 and TRBJ2-1; 12 bases line up with TRBD2. Germline V gives CDR1 SGHNT, CDR2 YENEEA. This CDR3 is 16 amino acids long. V dropped 4 bases and J dropped 9; count of bases not matched to a gene: 10. The CDR3 coding sequence is TGTGCCAGCAGCTATCTAGCGGGAGGGCCCTCTTTTGAGCAGTTCTTC. Translated, it gives CASSYLAGGPSFEQFF.

The genes are TRBV14 and TRBJ1-4; 10 bases match TRBD1. The germline CDR1 and CDR2 sequences are SGHDN and FVKESK. CDR3 size: 15 residues. Unmatched junction bases numbered 5, after V lost 4 bases and J lost 6 bases. The CDR3 nucleotides are TGTGCCAGCAGCCGACTGACAGGGGGCCATGAAAAACTGTTTTTT. It specifies CASSRLTGGHEKLFF.

The chain combines TRBV27 with TRBJ1-6, with 9 bases fitting TRBD1. V lost 7 bases to trimming and J lost 11 bases; unmatched junction nucleotides: 12. Germline assignment: CDR1 MNHEY and CDR2 SMNVEV (reference sequence). The CDR3 has 15 amino acids. CDR3 protein: CASTPAGTGKTPLHF. The CDR3 DNA follows: TGTGCCAGCACCCCTGCCGGGACAGGGAAAACACCCCTCCACTTT.

As DNA, the CDR3 is TGTGCCAGCACGTCAGGACTAGTTCGTGGCAATGAGCAGTTCTTC. Amino acid sequence: CASTSGLVRGNEQFF. This sequence joins TRBV6-5 and TRBJ2-1; TRBD2 agrees at 7 bases. V shed 7 bases and J 6 bases; nucleotides not matched to a gene: 12. Germline V CDR1 and CDR2: MNHEY, SVGAGI. The CDR3 contains 15 residues.

The rearrangement uses TRBV25-1 and TRBJ1-2, with a tentative D call TRBD1 (5 bases). Deletions cut 2 bases from V and 4 bases from J, with 17 bases between. The CDR3 is 16 residues long. CDR1 and CDR2 from the germline V gene are MGHDK and SYGVNS. CDR3 sequence: CASSEPTPGPSYGYTF. The CDR3 DNA follows: TGTGCCAGCAGTGAACCCACCCCGGGACCCAGCTATGGCTACACCTTC.

The CDR3 nucleotides are TGTGCCACCGGAGGGACTAGCGGGTTCCATACGCAGTATTTT. Translated: CATGGTSGFHTQYF. The chain recombines TRBV7-9 with TRBJ2-3, with 12 bases identical to TRBD2. CDR3 size: 14 residues. Trimming at V came to 10 bases and at J to 7 bases, leaving 9 bases not matched to a gene. The germline V gene has CDR1 SEHNR and CDR2 FQNEAQ (reference sequence).

The V call is TRBV28, the J call TRBJ1-2; a weak D match, TRBD1 (5 bases). Trimming removed 4 bases from V and 8 bases from J, with 11 bases in between. CDR1 and CDR2 from the germline V gene are MDHEN and SYDVKM. CDR3 length equals 12 residues. CDR3 residues: CASSSGGRGYTF. CDR3 in DNA: TGTGCCAGCAGTTCTGGGGGTCGGGGCTACACCTTC.